This is a list of T cell receptor beta chains from one sample in a study of blood T cells in healthy people across ages. TCRdb reanalysed the 5' RACE reads using MiXCR and keeps one entry per CDR3 protein. The sample has hundreds of thousands of distinct CDR3 sequences; 58% are singletons. Specimen: blood. These receptor sequences come from a man between 60 and 70 years old in good health. CDR3s include the opening cysteine and the closing phenylalanine or tryptophan. Fields, in order: clone size, V gene, J gene, CDR3 protein. Some rows mark clone size as missing; the rest say once, few, many or name a class of expanded clone.

>.|TRBV19|TRBJ1-2
CASSPRVGNYGYTF
>many|TRBV20-1|TRBJ2-1
CSARDLDEQFF
>few|TRBV25-1|TRBJ2-7
CASSEGGLAGAYEQYF
>.|TRBV10-2|TRBJ1-2
CASNPTGGLNWRYTF
>many|TRBV28|TRBJ1-4
CASRLSLLNEKLFF
>.|TRBV9|TRBJ2-1
CASSVEYPGDEQFF
>few|TRBV7-2|TRBJ1-4
CASSLGDRYNEKLFF
>.|TRBV7-2|TRBJ1-1
CASSLGRAMNTEAFF
>.|TRBV3-1|TRBJ2-7
CASSQDLSGGAVQKQYF
>few|TRBV4-2|TRBJ2-4
CASSQEGSGGLAKNIQYF
>.|TRBV29-1|TRBJ2-4
CSVEGGGKNIQYF
>once|TRBV6-5|TRBJ2-1
CASRKRQGRSEQFF
>.|TRBV4-2|TRBJ2-7
CASSQAQMRPYEQYF
>.|TRBV5-5|TRBJ1-2
CASSRSTGAANYGYTF
>.|TRBV7-9|TRBJ2-7
CASSLVHGTEDAKYEQYF
>few|TRBV6-2/TRBV6-3|TRBJ2-5
CASSTPAQETQYF
>.|TRBV9|TRBJ2-2
CASSVGELGELFF
>few|TRBV29-1|TRBJ2-2
CSVTIAGGVPGELFF
>.|TRBV3-1|TRBJ1-4
CASSHLRHNEKLFF
>.|TRBV12-3/TRBV12-4|TRBJ2-3
CAGGQSPDTQYF
>.|TRBV6-1|TRBJ1-4
CASTSRGTGAEKLFF
>few|TRBV6-2/TRBV6-3|.
CATSGQGAGEQYF
>.|TRBV6-5|TRBJ1-4
CASSRGEGTQNEKLFF
>.|TRBV9|TRBJ2-5
CASSVARASNELYF
>.|TRBV7-9|TRBJ2-4
CASSLWGPEQYF
>.|TRBV20-1|TRBJ2-1
CSARYEKGLLGNEQFF